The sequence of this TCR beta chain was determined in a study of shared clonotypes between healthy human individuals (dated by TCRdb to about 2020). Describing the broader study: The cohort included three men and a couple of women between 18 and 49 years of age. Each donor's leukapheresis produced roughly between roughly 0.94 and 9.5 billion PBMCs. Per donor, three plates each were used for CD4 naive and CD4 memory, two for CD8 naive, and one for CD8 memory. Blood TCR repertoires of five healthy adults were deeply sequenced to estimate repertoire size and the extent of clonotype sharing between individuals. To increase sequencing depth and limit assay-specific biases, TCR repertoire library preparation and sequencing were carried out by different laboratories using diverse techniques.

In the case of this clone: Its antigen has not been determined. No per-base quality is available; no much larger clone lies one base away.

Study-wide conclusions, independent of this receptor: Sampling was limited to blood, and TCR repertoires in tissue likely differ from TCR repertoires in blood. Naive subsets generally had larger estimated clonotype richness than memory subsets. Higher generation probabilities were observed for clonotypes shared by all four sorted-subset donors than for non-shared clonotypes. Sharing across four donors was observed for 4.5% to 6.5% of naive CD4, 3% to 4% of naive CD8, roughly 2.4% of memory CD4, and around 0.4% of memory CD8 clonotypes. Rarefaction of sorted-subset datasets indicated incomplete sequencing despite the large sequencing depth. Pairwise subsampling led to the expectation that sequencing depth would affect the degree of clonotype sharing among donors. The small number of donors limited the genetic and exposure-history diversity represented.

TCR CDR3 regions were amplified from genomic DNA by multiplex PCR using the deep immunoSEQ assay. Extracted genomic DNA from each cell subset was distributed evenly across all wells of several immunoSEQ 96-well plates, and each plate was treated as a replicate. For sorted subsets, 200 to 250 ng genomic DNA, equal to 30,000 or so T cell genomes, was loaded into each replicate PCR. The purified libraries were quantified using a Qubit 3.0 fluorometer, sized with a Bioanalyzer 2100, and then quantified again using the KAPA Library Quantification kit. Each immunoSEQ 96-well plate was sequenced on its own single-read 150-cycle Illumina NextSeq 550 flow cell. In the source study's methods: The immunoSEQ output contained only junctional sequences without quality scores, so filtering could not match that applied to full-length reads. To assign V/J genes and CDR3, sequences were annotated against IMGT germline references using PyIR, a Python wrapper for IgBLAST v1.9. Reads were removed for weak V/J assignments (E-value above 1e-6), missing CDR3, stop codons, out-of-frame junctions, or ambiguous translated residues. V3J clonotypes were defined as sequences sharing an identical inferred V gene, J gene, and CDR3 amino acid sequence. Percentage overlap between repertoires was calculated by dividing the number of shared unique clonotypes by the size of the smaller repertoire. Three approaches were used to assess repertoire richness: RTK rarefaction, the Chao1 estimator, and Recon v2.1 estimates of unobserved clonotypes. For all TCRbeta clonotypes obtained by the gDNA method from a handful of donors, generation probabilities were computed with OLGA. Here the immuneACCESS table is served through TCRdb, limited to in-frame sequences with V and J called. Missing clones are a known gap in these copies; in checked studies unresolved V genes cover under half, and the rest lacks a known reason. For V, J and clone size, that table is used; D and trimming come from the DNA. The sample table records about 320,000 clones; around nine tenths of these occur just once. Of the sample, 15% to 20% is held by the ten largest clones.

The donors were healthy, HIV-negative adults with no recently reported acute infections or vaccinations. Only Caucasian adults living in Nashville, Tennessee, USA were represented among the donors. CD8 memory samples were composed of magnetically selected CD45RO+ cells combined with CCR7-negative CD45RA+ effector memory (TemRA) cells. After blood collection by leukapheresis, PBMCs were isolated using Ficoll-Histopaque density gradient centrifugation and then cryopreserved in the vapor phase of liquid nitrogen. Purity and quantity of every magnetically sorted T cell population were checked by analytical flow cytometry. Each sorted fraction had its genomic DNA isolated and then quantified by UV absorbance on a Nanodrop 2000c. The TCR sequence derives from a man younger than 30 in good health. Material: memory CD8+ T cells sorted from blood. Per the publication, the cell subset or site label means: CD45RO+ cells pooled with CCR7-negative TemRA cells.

Here is the DNA: TGCGCCAGCCTACCTCTAGCGCCTAGCACAGATACGCAGTATTTT. This codes for CASLPLAPSTDTQYF. This receptor chain uses TRBV10-2 and TRBJ2-3; possibly the D gene is TRBD2, per 6 matching bases. The V and J ends are trimmed by 8 bases and 0 bases, leaving 15 bases between them. The CDR3 measures 15 amino acids from cysteine to phenylalanine. CDR3 DNA is the only sequence kept; it has 45 bases, read in frame from the first base. The germline V gene yields WSHSY for CDR1 and SAAADI for CDR2.